This T cell receptor (beta chain) was identified in a study of blood T cell repertoires in COVID-19 (dated by TCRdb to the early 2020s). Notes on the research overall: Samples from collaborators originated in the United States, Italy and Spain and spanned both the acute and convalescent phases of COVID-19. The prospective study material was composed of cDNA or gDNA derived from T cells, B-cell-depleted T cells, or PBMCs. Subjects who had been exposed to COVID-19, were actively infected with it, or had recovered from it provided the deeply sampled blood TCRbeta repertoires that made up the dataset. A freely available public database, intended as a resource for researchers studying the immune response to SARS-CoV-2, is where the repertoires were released. Samples came from the ongoing ImmuneRACE study (first 160 participants) plus 1,254 subjects from 6 global collaborators. Sample metadata almost always included a de-identified subject ID, COVID-19 status, age in years and sex. Where HLA class I and class II types were available, the types were taken from metadata supplied by the sample provider, not from assay-based typing.

The immunoSEQ Assay, a bias-controlled multiplex PCR, was used to amplify TCRbeta CDR3 regions from genomic DNA. The paper's data handling went like this. The number of nucleated cells in each sample was estimated by amplification of reference gene primers within the assay. To quantify the absolute abundance of each unique TCRbeta CDR3 rearrangement, sequence reads were collapsed and filtered. For each sample, productive Simpson clonality was calculated by taking the square root of Simpson's diversity index across productive rearrangements. TCRdb took this table from immuneACCESS and kept in-frame rearrangements with V and J called. Such tables lack part of the clones; where checked against another copy, unresolved V genes explain under half of the gap, and the rest is unexplained. D and trimming come from the DNA, and the V and J calls and clone size come from that table. The sample records about 200,000 clones, about 83% of which are singletons. The top ten hold around 2.3% of the sample.

Each collaborating institution followed its own protocols to collect whole blood in K2EDTA tubes. For TCRbeta analysis, collaborator samples were shipped as frozen whole blood, as isolated PBMCs, or as DNA extracted from either sample type. The investigation overall reported the following: How much clinical and demographic metadata was included differed by source and by participant, and the metadata was provided uncurated.

As for this clone: Its antigen remains undetermined. No base quality values were provided; no much bigger clone lies one nucleotide off.

Reading the germline V gene gives CDR1 MNHNS and CDR2 SASEGT. Inclusive of the bounding cysteine and phenylalanine, the CDR3 is 16 residues long. This entry keeps only the CDR3 DNA: 48 bases, framed from base 1. The junction shows trimming of 2 bases on V and 0 bases on J, plus 11 bases between the germline ends. This receptor was taken from a woman aged 40-49 years with active or convalescent COVID-19. Material for sequencing was peripheral blood. The chain uses TRBV6-1 and TRBJ1-3; the best D guess is TRBD1, with 6 bases matching. The nucleotide sequence is TGTGCCAGCAGTGAATTTGACAGGAGCTCTGGAAACACCATATATTTT. Translated, it reads CASSEFDRSSGNTIYF.